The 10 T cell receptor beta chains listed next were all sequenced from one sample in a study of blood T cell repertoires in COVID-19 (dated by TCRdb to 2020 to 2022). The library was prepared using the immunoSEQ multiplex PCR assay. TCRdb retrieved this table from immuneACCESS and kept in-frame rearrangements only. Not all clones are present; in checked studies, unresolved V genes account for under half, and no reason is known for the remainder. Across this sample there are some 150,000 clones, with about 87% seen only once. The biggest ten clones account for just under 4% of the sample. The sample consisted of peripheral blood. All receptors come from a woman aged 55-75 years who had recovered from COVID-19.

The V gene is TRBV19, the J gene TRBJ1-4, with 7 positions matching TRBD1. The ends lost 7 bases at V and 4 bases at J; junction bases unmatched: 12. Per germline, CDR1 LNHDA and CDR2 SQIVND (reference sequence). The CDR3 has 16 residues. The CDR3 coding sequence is TGTGCCAGTACCCCGGGACAGACTTCTTTTAATGAAAAACTGTTTTTT. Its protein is CASTPGQTSFNEKLFF.

The CDR3 DNA follows: TGTGCCAGCAGCTTGGAACGGGGGTCCACAGATACGCAGTATTTT. Encoded protein: CASSLERGSTDTQYF. This rearrangement joins TRBV5-6 to TRBJ2-3, with D perhaps matching TRBD2 (6 bases). Deletions cut 0 bases from V and 2 bases from J, with 10 bases between. Germline V CDR1 and CDR2: SGHDT, YYEEEE. This CDR3 is built from 15 residues.

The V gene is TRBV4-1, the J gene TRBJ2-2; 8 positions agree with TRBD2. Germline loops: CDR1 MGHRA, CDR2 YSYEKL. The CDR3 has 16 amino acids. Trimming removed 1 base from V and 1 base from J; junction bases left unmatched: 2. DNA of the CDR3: TGCGCCAGCAGCCAAGGCGGGGGGTGGAACACCGGGGAGCTGTTTTTT. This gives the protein CASSQGGGWNTGELFF.

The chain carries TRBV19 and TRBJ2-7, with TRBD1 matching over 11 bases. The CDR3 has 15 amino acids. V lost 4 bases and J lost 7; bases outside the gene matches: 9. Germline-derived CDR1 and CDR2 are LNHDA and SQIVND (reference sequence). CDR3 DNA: TGTGCCAGTAGTACGAGGACAGGGGGCTCTCGGGAGCAGTACTTC. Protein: CASSTRTGGSREQYF.

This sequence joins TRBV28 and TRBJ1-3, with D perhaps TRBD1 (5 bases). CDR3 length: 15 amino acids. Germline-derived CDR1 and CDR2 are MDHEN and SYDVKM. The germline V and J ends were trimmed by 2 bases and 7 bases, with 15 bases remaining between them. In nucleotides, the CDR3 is TGTGCCAGCAGTTTAAGGGTAACAGGTAGCAACACCATATATTTT. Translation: CASSLRVTGSNTIYF. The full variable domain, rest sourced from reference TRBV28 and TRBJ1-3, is DVKVTQSSRYLVKRTGEKVFLECVQDMDHENMFWYRQDPGLGLRLIYFSYDVKMKEKGDIPEGYSVSREKKERFSLILESASTNQTSMYLCASSLRVTGSNTIYFGEGSWLTVV.

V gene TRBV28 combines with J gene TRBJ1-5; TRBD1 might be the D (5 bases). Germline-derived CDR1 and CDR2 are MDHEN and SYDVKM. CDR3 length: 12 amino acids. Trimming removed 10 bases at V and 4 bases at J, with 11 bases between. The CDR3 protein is CATRQRNQPQHF. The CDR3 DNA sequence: TGTGCCACCCGACAGAGAAATCAGCCCCAGCATTTT.

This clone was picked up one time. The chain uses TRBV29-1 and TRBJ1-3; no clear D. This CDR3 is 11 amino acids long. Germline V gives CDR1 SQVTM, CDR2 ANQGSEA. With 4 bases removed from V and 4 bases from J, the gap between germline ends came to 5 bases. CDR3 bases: TGCAGCGTTGCACAAGGAAACACCATATATTTT. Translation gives CSVAQGNTIYF. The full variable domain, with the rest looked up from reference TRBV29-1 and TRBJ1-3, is SAVISQKPSRDICQRGTSLTIQCQVDSQVTMMFWYRQQPGQSLTLIATANQGSEATYESGFVIDKFPISRPNLTFSTLTVSNMSPEDSSIYLCSVAQGNTIYFGEGSWLTVV.

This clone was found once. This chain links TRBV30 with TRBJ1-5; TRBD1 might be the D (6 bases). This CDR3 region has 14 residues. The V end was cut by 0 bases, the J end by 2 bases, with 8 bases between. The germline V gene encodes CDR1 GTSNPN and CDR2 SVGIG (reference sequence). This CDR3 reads CAWSVPGGNQPQHF. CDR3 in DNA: TGTGCCTGGAGTGTACCAGGGGGCAATCAGCCCCAGCATTTT.

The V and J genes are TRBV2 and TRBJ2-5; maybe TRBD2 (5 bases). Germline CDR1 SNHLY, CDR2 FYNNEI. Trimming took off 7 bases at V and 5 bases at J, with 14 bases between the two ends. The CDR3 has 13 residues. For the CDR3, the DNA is TGTGCCAGCATGGTACTCGGAGGCGAGACCCAGTACTTC. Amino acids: CASMVLGGETQYF.

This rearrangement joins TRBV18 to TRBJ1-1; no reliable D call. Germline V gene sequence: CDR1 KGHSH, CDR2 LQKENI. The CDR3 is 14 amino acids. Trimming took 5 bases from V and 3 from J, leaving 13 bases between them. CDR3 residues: CASSFSGQDTEAFF. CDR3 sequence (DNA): TGTGCCAGCTCATTCAGCGGGCAGGACACTGAAGCTTTCTTT.